This is a list of T cell receptor beta chains from one sample in a study of blood T cell repertoires in COVID-19. Measured with immunoSEQ multiplex PCR; TCRdb has only the in-frame clones, and not every one. This table holds roughly 200,000 clones, approximately 79% found once. Source material: peripheral blood. These TCRs come from a man aged 50-60 years who had recovered from COVID-19. The CDR3 runs from the conserved cysteine through the conserved F or W. A D gene is named only where the DNA matches it firmly. Expanded clones get a size class; other rows say once, few or many, or leave the size out.

D gene	V gene	clone size	J gene	CDR3 DNA	CDR3 protein
NA	TRBV30	few	TRBJ1-5	TGTGCCTGGAGCGTCAGGTTTGATCAGCCCCAGCATTTT	CAWSVRFDQPQHF
NA	TRBV7-8	NA	TRBJ1-6	TGTGCCAGCAGCTTAGTGTCAGGGGTGGGAAGTTCACCCCTCCACTTT	CASSLVSGVGSSPLHF
TRBD1	TRBV13	few	TRBJ2-7	TGTGCCAGCAGCTTAGTTACAGGGGGCGCCGAGCAGTACTTC	CASSLVTGGAEQYF
NA	TRBV28	NA	TRBJ1-2	TGTGCCAGCAATCCGGGACAAGCCCCCTATGGCTACACCTTC	CASNPGQAPYGYTF
NA	TRBV19	few	TRBJ1-5	TGTGCCAGTAGCTTGGGACTTTATCAGCCCCAGCATTTT	CASSLGLYQPQHF
NA	TRBV20-1	NA	TRBJ2-7	TGCAGTGCTAGTGACCGGGGTGAGGAGCAGTACTTC	CSASDRGEEQYF
NA	TRBV6-6	NA	TRBJ2-3	TGTGCCAGCAGTCCCAAGAATAGCGGATTCGACACAGATACGCAGTATTTT	CASSPKNSGFDTDTQYF
TRBD1	TRBV29-1	NA	TRBJ1-2	TGCAGCGTGGGTGTGGGGGGACAGGGGGATGGCTACACCTTC	CSVGVGGQGDGYTF
NA	TRBV2	NA	TRBJ1-1	TGTGCCAGCAGGGGGGGACGGAGAAACACTGAAGCTTTCTTT	CASRGGRRNTEAFF
NA	TRBV5-1	NA	TRBJ2-1	TGCGCCAGCAGCTTGTCAGGGGCCGTAAATGAGCAGTTCTTC	CASSLSGAVNEQFF
TRBD2	TRBV5-5	NA	TRBJ2-2	TGTGCCAGCAGCTTGGGACTAGCGGAGAACACCGGGGAGCTGTTTTTT	CASSLGLAENTGELFF
NA	TRBV18	NA	TRBJ1-2	TGTGCCAGCTCGGGGGGGGCACCCACTTTCTCGGGCGGCTACACCTTC	CASSGGAPTFSGGYTF
NA	TRBV19	NA	TRBJ1-5	TGTGCCAGTAGAAAAAACGAGCCCAATCAGCCCCAGCATTTT	CASRKNEPNQPQHF
NA	TRBV11-3	NA	TRBJ1-1	TGTGCCAGCAGCTACCGGGGGGCCTTGAACACTGAAGCTTTCTTT	CASSYRGALNTEAFF
TRBD1	TRBV19	NA	TRBJ1-1	TGTGCCAGTAGTTTCCTTCCGGGACAGGGGGCTGTTGAAGCTTTCTTT	CASSFLPGQGAVEAFF
TRBD1	TRBV28	few	TRBJ2-7	TGTGCCAGCAGTGACCCCGGGACAGGGTTCTACGAGCAGTACTTC	CASSDPGTGFYEQYF
TRBD1	TRBV10-3	few	TRBJ1-2	TGTGCCATCCCACGGGACAGGGAGGGTGGCTACACCTTC	CAIPRDREGGYTF
NA	TRBV19	NA	TRBJ1-1	TGTGCCAGTAGTATCCGGGGAGACACTGAAGCTTTCTTT	CASSIRGDTEAFF
TRBD2	TRBV3-1/TRBV3-2	once	TRBJ2-2	TGTGCCAGCAGCCAAGATCTAACCCCAGCGGGAAAGAACACCGGGGAGCTGTTTTTT	CASSQDLTPAGKNTGELFF
TRBD2	TRBV5-1	NA	TRBJ2-5	TGCGCCAGCAGCTCGCCGGGACTAGTGTATGAGACCCAGTACTTC	CASSSPGLVYETQYF
TRBD1	TRBV7-2	once	TRBJ1-1	TGTGCCAGCAGCTTATTCGACAGGGCTGAAGCTTTCTTT	CASSLFDRAEAFF
TRBD1	TRBV2	once	TRBJ2-7	TGTGCCAGCAGTTGGGCGGACAGGGGGAGTGATCTTTACTTC	CASSWADRGSDLYF
TRBD1	TRBV18	once	TRBJ2-3	TGTGCCAGCTCACCTCAAACAGGGGGAGACACAGATACGCAGTATTTT	CASSPQTGGDTDTQYF
NA	TRBV11-2	NA	TRBJ1-2	TGTGCCAGCAGCTTAGATCTGGGTGACCCAGGGACATACGACTATGGCTACACCTTC	CASSLDLGDPGTYDYGYTF
TRBD1	TRBV19	NA	TRBJ1-4	TGTGCCGCGAGGAGAGGGGGCGCGGGAACTAATGAAAAACTGTTTTTT	CAARRGGAGTNEKLFF
NA	TRBV7-2	NA	TRBJ2-1	TGTGCCAGCAGCCTAGCGTTTCGAGAGCTCTTCTTC	CASSLAFRELFF
NA	TRBV11-3	NA	TRBJ1-1	TGTGCCAGCAGCTTAGGGGCAGGGAACACTGAAGCTTTCTTT	CASSLGAGNTEAFF
NA	TRBV6-1	NA	TRBJ2-2	TGTGCCAGCAGTGAAGTCAGATACACCGGGGAGCTGTTTTTT	CASSEVRYTGELFF
TRBD2	TRBV6-5	NA	TRBJ2-2	TGTGCCAGCAGAACCAGCGGGAGGGCCGGGGAGCTGTTTTTT	CASRTSGRAGELFF
NA	TRBV5-1	NA	TRBJ1-2	TGCGCCAGCAGCTTGGAGGGACTGGGACCTCTCGGCTACACCTTC	CASSLEGLGPLGYTF
TRBD1	TRBV3-1/TRBV3-2	NA	TRBJ2-7	TGTGCCAGCAGCCCCGGGACAGGGGGTTACGAGCAGTACTTC	CASSPGTGGYEQYF
NA	TRBV4-1	NA	TRBJ2-3	TGCGCCAGCAGCCAAGCGAGGACAGCCTCTCGCACAGATACGCAGTATTTT	CASSQARTASRTDTQYF
NA	TRBV6-5	once	TRBJ2-3	TGTGCCAGCAGGCTAACAGAGAGCACAGATACGCAGTATTTT	CASRLTESTDTQYF
TRBD2	TRBV7-3	NA	TRBJ2-3	TGTGCCAGCAGTCAGACGGGAGGGCGGACAGATACGCAGTATTTT	CASSQTGGRTDTQYF
NA	TRBV5-5	few	TRBJ2-7	TGTGCCAGCAGCTTGCGCCAGGGCTACGAGCAGTACTTC	CASSLRQGYEQYF
NA	TRBV11-2	once	TRBJ2-7	TGTGCCAGCAGCTTTATAGACGGGAGAGTCAGCAACGAGCAGTACTTC	CASSFIDGRVSNEQYF
TRBD2	TRBV6-4	NA	TRBJ2-1	TGTGCCAGCAGTGACGGCGGGAGGGAAAATGAGCAGTTCTTC	CASSDGGRENEQFF
TRBD2	TRBV9	NA	TRBJ2-1	TGTGCCAGCAGCCCAGGACTAGTCAACAATGAGCAGTTCTTC	CASSPGLVNNEQFF
NA	TRBV20-1	NA	TRBJ2-2	TGCAGTGCTAGTCCGTCGCGGGTGGCCACCGGGGAGCTGTTTTTT	CSASPSRVATGELFF
TRBD2	TRBV9	few	TRBJ2-3	TGTGCCAGCAGCGTATCTAGCGGGGTCACAGATACGCAGTATTTT	CASSVSSGVTDTQYF
TRBD1	TRBV7-6	once	TRBJ2-2	TGTGCCAGCAGCTTAACCCTTGGGACAGGGCTTCCCGGGGAGCTGTTTTTT	CASSLTLGTGLPGELFF
TRBD2	TRBV5-1	few	TRBJ2-3	TGCGCCAGCAGCTTAGGATGGACTAGCGGCTCCACAGATACGCAGTATTTT	CASSLGWTSGSTDTQYF